A single sample is the source of the 2 T cell receptor beta chains below, sequenced in a study of cytomegalovirus exposure and HLA in healthy donors (dated 2017 in TCRdb). The protocol used for the library was the immunoSEQ multiplex PCR assay. For the multiplex PCR, a mixture combining 60 forward primers for TCR Vbeta segments and 13 reverse primers for TCR Jbeta segments was used. As stored in TCRdb, this immuneACCESS dataset retains in-frame rearrangements with V and J assigned. A fraction of the clones does not appear; measured against another copy, unresolved V genes explain less than half of the discrepancy, and the remainder lacks a known reason. The sample table holds about 200,000 clones. The ten largest clones capture 0.65% to 0.75% of the sample. The sample taken for sequencing was PBMCs. These receptors were collected from a boy aged 10-17 years in good health and CMV-seronegative.

In the case of this clone: A read error is likely, as this CDR3 ends without the conserved phenylalanine or tryptophan. Here the CDR3 reads CSVARDSRYEQYL. The CDR3 DNA sequence: TGCAGCGTTGCCCGGGACAGCAGGTACGAGCAGTACCTC. V usage is TRBV29-1 and J usage is TRBJ2-7; 7 positions match TRBD1. Germline V lookup: CDR1 SQVTM, CDR2 ANQGSEA. The CDR3 contains 13 residues. Trimming at V came to 4 bases and at J to 4 bases, leaving 7 bases not matched to a gene.

This chain joins TRBV11-2 and TRBJ1-4, with a weak D call TRBD1 (6 bases). V gave up 1 base and J gave up 6 bases, with 18 bases separating them. CDR1 is SGHAT and CDR2 is FQNNGV in the germline V gene. The CDR3 totals 17 residues. The CDR3 DNA sequence: TGTGCCAGCAGCTTAGTTGGGGGGGCGGCGAAATATGAAAAACTGTTTTTT. Translated, it gives CASSLVGGAAKYEKLFF.